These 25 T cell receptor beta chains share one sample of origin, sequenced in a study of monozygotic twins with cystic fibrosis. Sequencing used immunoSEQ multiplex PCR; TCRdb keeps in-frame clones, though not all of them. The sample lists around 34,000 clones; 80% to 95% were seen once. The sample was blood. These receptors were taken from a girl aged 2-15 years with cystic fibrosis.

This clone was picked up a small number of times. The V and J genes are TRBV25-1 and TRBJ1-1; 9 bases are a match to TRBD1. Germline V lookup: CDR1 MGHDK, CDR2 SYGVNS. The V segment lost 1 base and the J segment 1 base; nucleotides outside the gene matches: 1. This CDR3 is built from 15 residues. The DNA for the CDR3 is TGTGCCAGCAGTGAATGGGGACAGGGGAACACTGAAGCTTTCTTT. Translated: CASSEWGQGNTEAFF.

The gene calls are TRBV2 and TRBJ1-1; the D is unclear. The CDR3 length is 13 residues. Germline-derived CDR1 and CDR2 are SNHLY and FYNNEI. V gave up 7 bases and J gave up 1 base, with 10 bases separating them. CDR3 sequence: CASTKGENTEAFF. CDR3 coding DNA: TGTGCCAGCACAAAGGGCGAGAACACTGAAGCTTTCTTT.

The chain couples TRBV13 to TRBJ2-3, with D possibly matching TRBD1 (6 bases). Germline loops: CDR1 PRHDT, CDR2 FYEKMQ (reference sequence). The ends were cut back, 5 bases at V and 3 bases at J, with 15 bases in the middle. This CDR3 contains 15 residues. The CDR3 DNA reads TGTGCCAGCAGCCATCACAGTACAGGGACAGATACGCAGTATTTT. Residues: CASSHHSTGTDTQYF.

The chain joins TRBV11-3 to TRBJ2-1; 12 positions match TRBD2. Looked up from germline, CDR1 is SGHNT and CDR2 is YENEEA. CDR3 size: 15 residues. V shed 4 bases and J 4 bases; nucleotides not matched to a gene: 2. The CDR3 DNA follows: TGTGCCAGCAGCTCGACTAGCGGGAGTTACAATGAGCAGTTCTTC. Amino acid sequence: CASSSTSGSYNEQFF. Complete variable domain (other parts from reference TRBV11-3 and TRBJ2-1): EAGVVQSPRYKIIEKKQPVAFWCNPISGHNTLYWYLQNLGQGPELLIRYENEEAVDDSQLPKDRFSAERLKGVDSTLKIQPAELGDSAVYLCASSSTSGSYNEQFFGPGTRLTVL.

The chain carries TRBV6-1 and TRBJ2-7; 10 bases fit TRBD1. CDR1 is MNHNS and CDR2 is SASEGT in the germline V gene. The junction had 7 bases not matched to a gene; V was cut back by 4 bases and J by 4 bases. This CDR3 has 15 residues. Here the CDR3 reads CASSVPGQGFYEQYF. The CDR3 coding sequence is TGTGCCAGCAGTGTGCCGGGACAGGGGTTTTACGAGCAGTACTTC.

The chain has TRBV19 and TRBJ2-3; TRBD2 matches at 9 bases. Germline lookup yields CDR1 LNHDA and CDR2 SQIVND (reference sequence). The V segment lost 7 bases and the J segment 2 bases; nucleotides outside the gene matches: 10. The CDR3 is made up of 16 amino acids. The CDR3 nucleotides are TGTGCCAGTAAGAGGCGGGAGGGCCTTTCCACAGATACGCAGTATTTT. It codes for CASKRREGLSTDTQYF.

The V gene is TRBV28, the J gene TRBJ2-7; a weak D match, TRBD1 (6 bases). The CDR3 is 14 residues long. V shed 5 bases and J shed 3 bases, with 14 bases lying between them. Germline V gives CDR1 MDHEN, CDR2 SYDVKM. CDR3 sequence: CASSGNRENYEQYF. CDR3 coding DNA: TGTGCCAGCAGTGGCAACAGGGAAAACTACGAGCAGTACTTC.

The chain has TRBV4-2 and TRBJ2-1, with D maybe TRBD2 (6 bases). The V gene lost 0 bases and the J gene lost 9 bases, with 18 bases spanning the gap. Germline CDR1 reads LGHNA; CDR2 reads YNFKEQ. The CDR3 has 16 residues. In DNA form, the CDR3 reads TGTGCCAGCAGCCAAGAAGTAGCGGCCGTCCTCTCTGAGCAGTTCTTC. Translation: CASSQEVAAVLSEQFF.

The CDR3 DNA follows: TGTGCCAGTGCCGACAACTACAATGAGCAGTTCTTC. This translates into CASADNYNEQFF. The V call is TRBV19, the J call TRBJ2-1; D remains unclear. The CDR3 is made up of 12 amino acids. V dropped 8 bases and J dropped 3 bases, with 8 bases sitting between them. Germline CDR1 reads LNHDA; CDR2 reads SQIVND (reference sequence). The variable domain in full, completed from reference TRBV19 and TRBJ2-1, reads DGGITQSPKYLFRKEGQNVTLSCEQNLNHDAMYWYRQDPGQGLRLIYYSQIVNDFQKGDIAEGYSVSREKKESFPLTVTSAQKNPTAFYLCASADNYNEQFFGPGTRLTVL.

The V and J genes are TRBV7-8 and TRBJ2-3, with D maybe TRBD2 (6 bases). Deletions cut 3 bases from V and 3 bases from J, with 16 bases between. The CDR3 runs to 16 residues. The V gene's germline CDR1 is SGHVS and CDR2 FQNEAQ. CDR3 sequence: CASSLRTRSGTDTQYF. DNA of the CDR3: TGTGCCAGCAGCTTGCGGACCAGGAGCGGGACAGATACGCAGTATTTT.

The CDR3 is CASSEAPNLQGSPLHF. The CDR3 DNA sequence: TGTGCCAGCAGTGAAGCCCCAAACTTACAGGGTTCACCCCTCCACTTT. The chain recombines TRBV2 with TRBJ1-6; possible D gene TRBD1, 6 bases. The length of the CDR3 is 16 residues. Trimming took 0 bases from V and 9 from J, leaving 15 bases between them. Germline V gene data show CDR1 as SNHLY and CDR2 as FYNNEI.

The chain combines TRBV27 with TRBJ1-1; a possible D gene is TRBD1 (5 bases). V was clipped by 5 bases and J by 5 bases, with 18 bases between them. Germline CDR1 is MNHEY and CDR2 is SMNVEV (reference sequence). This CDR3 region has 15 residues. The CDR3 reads CASSPEAGRGTEAFF. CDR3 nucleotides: TGTGCCAGCAGTCCGGAGGCGGGACGGGGGACTGAAGCTTTCTTT.

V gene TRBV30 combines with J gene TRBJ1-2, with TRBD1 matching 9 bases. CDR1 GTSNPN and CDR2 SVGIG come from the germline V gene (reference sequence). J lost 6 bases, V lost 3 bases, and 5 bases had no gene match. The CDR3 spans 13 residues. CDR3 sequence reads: CAWRPRDRDGYTF. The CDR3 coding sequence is TGTGCCTGGAGGCCCCGGGACAGGGATGGCTACACCTTC.

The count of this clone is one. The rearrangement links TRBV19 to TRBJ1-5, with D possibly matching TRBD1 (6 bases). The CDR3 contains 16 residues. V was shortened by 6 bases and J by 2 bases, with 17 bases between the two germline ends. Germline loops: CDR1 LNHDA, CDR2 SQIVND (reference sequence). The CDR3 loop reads CASRANRDRRNQPQHF. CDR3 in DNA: TGTGCCAGTAGGGCTAACAGGGATCGGCGCAATCAGCCCCAGCATTTT. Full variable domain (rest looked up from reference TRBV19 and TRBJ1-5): DGGITQSPKYLFRKEGQNVTLSCEQNLNHDAMYWYRQDPGQGLRLIYYSQIVNDFQKGDIAEGYSVSREKKESFPLTVTSAQKNPTAFYLCASRANRDRRNQPQHFGDGTRLSIL.

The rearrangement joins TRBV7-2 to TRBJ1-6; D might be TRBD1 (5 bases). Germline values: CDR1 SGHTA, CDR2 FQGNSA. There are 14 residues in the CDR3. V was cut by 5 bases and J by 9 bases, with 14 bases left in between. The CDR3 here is CASSDRAGGSPLHF. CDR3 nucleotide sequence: TGTGCCAGCAGCGATCGAGCCGGGGGTTCACCCCTCCACTTT.

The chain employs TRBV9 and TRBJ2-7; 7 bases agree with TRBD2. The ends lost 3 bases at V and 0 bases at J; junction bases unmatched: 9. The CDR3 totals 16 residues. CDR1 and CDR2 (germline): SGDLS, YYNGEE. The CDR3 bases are TGTGCCAGCAGCGAGGGCGGGGGAGGGCCCTCCTACGAGCAGTACTTC. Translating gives CASSEGGGGPSYEQYF.

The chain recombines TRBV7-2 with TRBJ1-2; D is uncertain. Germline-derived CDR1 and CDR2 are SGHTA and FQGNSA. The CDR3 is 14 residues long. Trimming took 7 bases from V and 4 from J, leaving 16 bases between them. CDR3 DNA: TGTGCCAGCAACCTCGGAGACGTCGTCTATGGCTACACCTTC. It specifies CASNLGDVVYGYTF.

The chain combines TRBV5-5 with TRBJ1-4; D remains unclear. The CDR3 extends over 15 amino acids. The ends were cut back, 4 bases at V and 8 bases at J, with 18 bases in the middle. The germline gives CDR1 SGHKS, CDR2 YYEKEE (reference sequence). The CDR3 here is CASSEGPTGREKLFF. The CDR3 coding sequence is TGTGCCAGCAGCGAAGGACCGACCGGCAGGGAAAAACTGTTTTTT.

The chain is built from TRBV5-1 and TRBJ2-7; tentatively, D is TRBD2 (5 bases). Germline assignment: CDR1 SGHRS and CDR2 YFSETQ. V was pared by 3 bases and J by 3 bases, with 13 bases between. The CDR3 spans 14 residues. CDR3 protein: CASSSSSGNYEQYF. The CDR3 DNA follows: TGCGCCAGCAGCTCCTCCTCCGGGAACTACGAGCAGTACTTC.

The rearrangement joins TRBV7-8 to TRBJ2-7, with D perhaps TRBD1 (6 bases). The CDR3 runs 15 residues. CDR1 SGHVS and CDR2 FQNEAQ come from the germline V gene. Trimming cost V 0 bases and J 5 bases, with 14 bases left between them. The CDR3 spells CASSLATRGKNEQYF. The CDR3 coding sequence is TGTGCCAGCAGCTTAGCGACGAGGGGGAAAAACGAGCAGTACTTC.

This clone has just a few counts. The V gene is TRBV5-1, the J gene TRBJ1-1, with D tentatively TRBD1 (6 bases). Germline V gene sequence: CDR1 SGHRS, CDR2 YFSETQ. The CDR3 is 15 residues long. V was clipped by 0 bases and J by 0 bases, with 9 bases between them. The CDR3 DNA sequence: TGCGCCAGCAGCTTGGAGGACAGTATGAACACTGAAGCTTTCTTT. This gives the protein CASSLEDSMNTEAFF.

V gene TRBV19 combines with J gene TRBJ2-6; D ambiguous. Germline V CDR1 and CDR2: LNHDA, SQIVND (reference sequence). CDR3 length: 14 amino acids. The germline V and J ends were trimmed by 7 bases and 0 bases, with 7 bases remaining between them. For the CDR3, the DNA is TGTGCCAGTAACGTTGGCTCTGGGGCCAACGTCCTGACTTTC. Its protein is CASNVGSGANVLTF.

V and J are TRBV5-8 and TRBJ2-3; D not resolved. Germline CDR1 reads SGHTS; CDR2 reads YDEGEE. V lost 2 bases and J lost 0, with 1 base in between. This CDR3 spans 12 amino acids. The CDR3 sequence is CASSLSTDTQYF. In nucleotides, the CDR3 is TGTGCCAGCAGCTTAAGCACAGATACGCAGTATTTT.

CDR3 amino acids: CASSTCQRGSTDTQYF. CDR3 in DNA: TGTGCCAGCAGCACCTGTCAGCGAGGTAGCACAGATACGCAGTATTTT. The genes are TRBV21-1 and TRBJ2-3; TRBD2, the table's D call, was not compared with the DNA. TRBV21-1 is assigned pseudogene status. This CDR3 spans 16 amino acids.

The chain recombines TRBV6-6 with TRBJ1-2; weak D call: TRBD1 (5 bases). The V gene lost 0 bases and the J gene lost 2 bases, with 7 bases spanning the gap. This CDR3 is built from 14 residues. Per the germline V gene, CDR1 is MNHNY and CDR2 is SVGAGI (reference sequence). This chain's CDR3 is CASSYSKGNYGYTF. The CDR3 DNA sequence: TGTGCCAGCAGTTACTCGAAGGGGAACTATGGCTACACCTTC.